Below, 18 T cell receptor beta chains from the same sample are listed, as sequenced in a study of regulatory T cells in long-lasting Graves disease. Arm-PCR of CDR3 regions and iRepertoire HTBI primers were used to build TCR beta libraries. MiXCR, applied by TCRdb to the multiplex PCR reads, yields one record per CDR3 protein. Found here are about 660,000 distinct CDR3 sequences, approximately 29% of them singletons; the top ten hold about two fifths. Time point of the sample: persistent/refractory GD, antithyroid drugs over 5 years with positive TRAb. Following extraction of RNA from PBMCs, that RNA was used to make the TCR library. Sequenced here: peripheral blood mononuclear cells (PBMCs), sampled when the disease was refractory, from a patient treated with antithyroid drugs. The receptors were sampled from a female donor with Graves disease.

This clonotype was seen repeatedly, ten times or more. This chain connects TRBV28 to TRBJ1-5; D gene ambiguous. Trimming removed 6 bases from V and 5 bases from J, with 14 bases in between. CDR3 length: 14 residues. Looked up from germline, CDR1 is MDHEN and CDR2 is SYDVKM. CDR3 residues: CASRRRVRDQPQHF. CDR3 nucleotides: TGTGCCAGCAGACGGAGGGTTCGGGATCAGCCCCAGCATTTT. The variable domain in full, completed from reference TRBV28 and TRBJ1-5, reads DVKVTQSSRYLVKRTGEKVFLECVQDMDHENMFWYRQDPGLGLRLIYFSYDVKMKEKGDIPEGYSVSREKKERFSLILESASTNQTSMYLCASRRRVRDQPQHFGDGTRLSIL.

This rearrangement joins TRBV9 to TRBJ1-1; D possibly corresponds to TRBD1 (5 bases). The CDR3 loop spans 15 amino acids. Germline V gene sequence: CDR1 SGDLS, CDR2 YYNGEE. V was shortened by 0 bases and J by 3 bases, with 12 bases between the two germline ends. DNA of the CDR3: TGTGCCAGCAGCGTAGGAGTAGGGGTCGACACTGAAGCTTTCTTT. This codes for CASSVGVGVDTEAFF.

As concerns this clonotype: Germline and junction disagree at one end, which may indicate a read error. This rearrangement joins TRBV20-1 to TRBJ1-5; D gene ambiguous. CDR3 length: 13 residues. CDR1 is DFQATT and CDR2 is SNEGSKA in the germline V gene (reference sequence). The CDR3 region has the DNA TGCAGTACTAGAGATCTTGTTAGTAAAATCCAGCATTTT. Protein: CSTRDLVSKIQHF.

J is TRBJ2-7 and V is TRBV7-9, with a weak D call TRBD1 (6 bases). Germline CDR1 and CDR2: SEHNR and FQNEAQ (reference sequence). The ends were cut back, 5 bases at V and 3 bases at J, with 14 bases in the middle. CDR3 length: 14 amino acids. CDR3 DNA: TGTGCCAGCAGCACCCGGGACACCTACTACGAGCAGTACTTC. This translates into CASSTRDTYYEQYF.

This clonotype came up many times. The genes are TRBV12-3 or TRBV12-4 and TRBJ2-7; the D is unclear. V was clipped by 2 bases and J by 5 bases, with 10 bases between them. This CDR3 contains 13 residues. The CDR3 protein is CASSLPSVHEQYF. CDR3 sequence (DNA): TGTGCCAGCAGTTTACCCTCCGTGCACGAGCAGTACTTC.

This clonotype has a handful of counts. The CDR3 bases are TGCAGCGTTGAAGAGGCAGGCAGCCAGCATTTT. Its translation: CSVEEAGSQHF. The chain recombines TRBV29-1 with TRBJ1-5, with D uncertain. The CDR3 has 11 residues. V gave up 0 bases and J gave up 12 bases, with 9 bases separating them. Per germline, CDR1 SQVTM and CDR2 ANQGSEA.

Comment on this clonotype: No conserved phenylalanine or tryptophan ends this CDR3, so it is likely a read error. The rearrangement joins TRBV6-2 or TRBV6-3 to TRBJ1-1; D remains ambiguous. CDR1 and CDR2 (germline): MNHEY, SVGEGT. The CDR3 is 14 residues long. The CDR3 DNA follows: TGTGCCAGCAGCTACTCTAGGGAGGACACTGAAGCTTTCCTT. It encodes CASSYSREDTEAFL.

The gene calls are TRBV13 and TRBJ1-2; possibly TRBD1 for D (5 bases). The CDR3 spans 17 residues. CDR1 and CDR2 from the germline V gene are PRHDT and FYEKMQ (reference sequence). The ends were cut back, 3 bases at V and 0 bases at J, with 17 bases in the middle. CDR3 protein: CASSLAPGQGSNYGYTF. The CDR3, as DNA: TGTGCCAGCAGCTTGGCCCCCGGGCAGGGATCTAACTATGGCTACACCTTC.

The chain links TRBV10-3 to TRBJ2-5, with 11 bases that match TRBD2. The CDR3 length is 16 residues. Germline V gives CDR1 ENHRY, CDR2 SYGVKD. Germline trimming cut 4 bases from V and 5 bases from J; bases unmatched to any gene: 9. CDR3 sequence reads: CAISGRLAGGYETQYF. Written as DNA, the CDR3 is TGTGCCATCAGTGGTAGGCTAGCGGGAGGATACGAGACCCAGTACTTC.

For this clonotype: This sequence may be a read error, since a much larger clone differs from it by one base. The CDR3 DNA reads as TGTGCCAGCAAGCCGCGGGGAGCGGGAGGTTTCTACGAGCAGTACTTC. Its protein is CASKPRGAGGFYEQYF. This chain connects TRBV28 to TRBJ2-5; 9 bases fit TRBD2. TRBJ2-7 matches the DNA end more closely, so the J call is doubtful. CDR1 and CDR2 from the germline V gene are MDHEN and SYDVKM. This CDR3 region has 16 residues.

This sequence joins TRBV9 and TRBJ1-5; D ambiguous. This CDR3 is 14 amino acids long. Trimming took off 0 bases at V and 4 bases at J, with 8 bases between the two ends. Germline V gives CDR1 SGDLS, CDR2 YYNGEE. CDR3 in DNA: TGTGCCAGCAGCGTAGATGGGGTAAATCAGCCCCAGCATTTT. This sequence encodes CASSVDGVNQPQHF.

This clonotype was detected ten times or more. The chain has TRBV28 and TRBJ1-5, with 7 bases aligning to TRBD1. Germline V gives CDR1 MDHEN, CDR2 SYDVKM. CDR3 size: 15 residues. J lost 2 bases, V lost 6 bases, and 7 bases had no gene match. CDR3: CASRPQGSGNQPQHF. CDR3 sequence (DNA): TGTGCCAGCAGACCACAGGGGTCGGGCAATCAGCCCCAGCATTTT. The whole variable domain, filled in from reference TRBV28 and TRBJ1-5, reads DVKVTQSSRYLVKRTGEKVFLECVQDMDHENMFWYRQDPGLGLRLIYFSYDVKMKEKGDIPEGYSVSREKKERFSLILESASTNQTSMYLCASRPQGSGNQPQHFGDGTRLSIL.

The chain couples TRBV12-3 or TRBV12-4 to TRBJ2-7; TRBD2 might be the D (6 bases). This CDR3 has 15 amino acids. Trimming pared 4 bases from V and 2 bases from J, leaving 15 bases between. In DNA, the CDR3 is TGTGCCAGCAGTTCCCGGGACGGGGGACCCTACGAGCAGTACTTC. This gives the protein CASSSRDGGPYEQYF.

The chain recombines TRBV5-6 with TRBJ1-1; D is undetermined. CDR1 and CDR2 (germline): SGHDT, YYEEEE. The CDR3 extends over 15 amino acids. The V end was cut by 1 base, the J end by 4 bases, with 14 bases between. The CDR3 sequence: CASSLLGSGGTEAFF. For the CDR3, the DNA is TGTGCCAGCAGCTTGCTAGGTTCCGGAGGCACTGAAGCTTTCTTT.

The chain employs TRBV15 and TRBJ1-2, with TRBD1 identical over 9 bases. The CDR3 contains 15 residues. The J segment lost 6 bases and the V segment lost 3 bases, leaving 8 bases of the junction unmatched. Germline values: CDR1 LNHNV, CDR2 YYDKDF (reference sequence). Here the CDR3 reads CATSRTVRDRDGYTF. In nucleotides, the CDR3 is TGTGCCACCAGCAGGACCGTCCGGGACAGGGATGGCTACACCTTC.

V and J are TRBV19 and TRBJ2-7, with D possibly matching TRBD2 (6 bases). The CDR3 spans 14 residues. The V gene's germline CDR1 is LNHDA and CDR2 SQIVND (reference sequence). Trimming removed 1 base at V and 5 bases at J, with 12 bases between. The chain's CDR3 is CASSIGGAGNEQYF. DNA of the CDR3: TGTGCCAGTAGTATAGGAGGGGCGGGGAACGAGCAGTACTTC.

This clonotype has more than one count but fewer than ten. V is TRBV20-1 and J is TRBJ1-1; D possibly corresponds to TRBD1 (5 bases). The CDR3 contains 15 residues. V was cut by 1 base and J by 0 bases, with 12 bases left in between. The germline V gene encodes CDR1 DFQATT and CDR2 SNEGSKA (reference sequence). In DNA, the CDR3 is TGCAGTGCTAGAGGCCGGGGCGCGGTGAACACTGAAGCTTTCTTT. This translates into CSARGRGAVNTEAFF.

This clonotype was detected only a few times. This chain links TRBV12-5 with TRBJ1-6; 12 nucleotides match TRBD1. The CDR3 totals 16 residues. V was pared by 2 bases and J by 8 bases, with 4 bases of the junction left unmatched. The germline gives CDR1 LGHNT, CDR2 FRNRAP. The CDR3 nucleotides are TGTGCTAGTGGTTTGCGGGACAGGGGGCATGATTCACCCCTCCACTTT. Its protein product is CASGLRDRGHDSPLHF.